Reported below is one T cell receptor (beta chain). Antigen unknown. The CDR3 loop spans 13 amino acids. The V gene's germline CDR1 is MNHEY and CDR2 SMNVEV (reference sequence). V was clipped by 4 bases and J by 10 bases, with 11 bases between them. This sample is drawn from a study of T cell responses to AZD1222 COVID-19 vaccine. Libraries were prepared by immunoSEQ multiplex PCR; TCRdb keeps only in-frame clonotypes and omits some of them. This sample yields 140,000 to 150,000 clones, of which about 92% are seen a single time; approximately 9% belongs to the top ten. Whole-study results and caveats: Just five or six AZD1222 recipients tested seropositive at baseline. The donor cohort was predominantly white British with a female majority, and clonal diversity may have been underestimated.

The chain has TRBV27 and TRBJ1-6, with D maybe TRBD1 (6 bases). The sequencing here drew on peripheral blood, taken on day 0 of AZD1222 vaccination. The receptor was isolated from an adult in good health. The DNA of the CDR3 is TGTGCCAGCAGTTCACAGGGTTGGTCACCCCTCCACTTT. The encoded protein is CASSSQGWSPLHF.